This T cell receptor (beta chain) was sequenced for a study of spatial heterogeneity in lung cancer. TCRdb called the 5' RACE reads again in MiXCR, with one record for every CDR3 protein. The repertoire holds 39,000 or so distinct CDR3 sequences, 7.5% seen once, with 25% to 30% in the top ten. Documented time point: sample taken at primary tumor resection. Tumor, nontumor lung or frozen PBMC supplied whole RNA that was sequenced unsorted. V lost 6 bases and J lost 4; bases outside the gene matches: 9. Per germline, CDR1 SGHNT and CDR2 YENEEA. CDR3 length: 15 amino acids. The sequencing used PBMCs, collected at surgery. This TCR derives from a male donor with early-stage non-small cell lung cancer. V gene TRBV11-3 combines with J gene TRBJ2-3, with 8 bases that match TRBD2. The DNA of the CDR3 is TGTGCCAGCAGTCTAACGGGAGGGCCCCCAGATACGCAGTATTTT. It encodes CASSLTGGPPDTQYF.